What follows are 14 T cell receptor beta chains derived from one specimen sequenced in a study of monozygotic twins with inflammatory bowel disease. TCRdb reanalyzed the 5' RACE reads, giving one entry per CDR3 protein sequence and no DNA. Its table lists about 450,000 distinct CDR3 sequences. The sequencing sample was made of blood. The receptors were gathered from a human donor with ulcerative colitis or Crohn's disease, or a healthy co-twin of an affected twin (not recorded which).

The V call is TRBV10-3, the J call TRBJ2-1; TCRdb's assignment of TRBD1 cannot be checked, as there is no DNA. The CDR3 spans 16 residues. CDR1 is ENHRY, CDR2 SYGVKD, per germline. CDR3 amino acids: CAISPGTGESYNEQFF.

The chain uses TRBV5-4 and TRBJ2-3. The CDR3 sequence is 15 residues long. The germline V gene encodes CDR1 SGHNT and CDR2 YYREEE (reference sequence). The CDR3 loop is CASSSTGDGTDTQYF.

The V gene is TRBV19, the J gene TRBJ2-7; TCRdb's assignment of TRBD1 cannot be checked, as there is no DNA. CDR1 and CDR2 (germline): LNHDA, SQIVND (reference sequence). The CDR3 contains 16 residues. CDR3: CASSIGPGQGTYEQYF.

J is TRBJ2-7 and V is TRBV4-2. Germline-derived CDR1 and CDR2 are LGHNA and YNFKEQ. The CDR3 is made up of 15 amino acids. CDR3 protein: CASSQGQVSSYEQYF.

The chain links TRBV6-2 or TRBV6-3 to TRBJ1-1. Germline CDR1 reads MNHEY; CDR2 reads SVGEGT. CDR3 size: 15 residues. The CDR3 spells CASSYVRGVHTEAFF.

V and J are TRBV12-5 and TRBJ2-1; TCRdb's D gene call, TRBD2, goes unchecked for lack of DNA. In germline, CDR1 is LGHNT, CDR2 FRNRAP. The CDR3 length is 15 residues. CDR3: CASQDGTSGNNEQFF.

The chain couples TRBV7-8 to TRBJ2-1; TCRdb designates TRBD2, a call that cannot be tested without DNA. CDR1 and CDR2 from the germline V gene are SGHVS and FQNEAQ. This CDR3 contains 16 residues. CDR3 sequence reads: CASSLVEGNRNNEQFF. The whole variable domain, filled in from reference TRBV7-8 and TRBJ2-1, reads GAGVSQSPRYKVAKRGQDVALRCDPISGHVSLFWYQQALGQGPEFLTYFQNEAQLDKSGLPSDRFFAERPEGSVSTLKIQRTQQEDSAVYLCASSLVEGNRNNEQFFGPGTRLTVL.

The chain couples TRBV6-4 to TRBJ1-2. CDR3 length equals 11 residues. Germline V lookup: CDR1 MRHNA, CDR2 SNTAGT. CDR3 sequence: CASSDLWGYTF.

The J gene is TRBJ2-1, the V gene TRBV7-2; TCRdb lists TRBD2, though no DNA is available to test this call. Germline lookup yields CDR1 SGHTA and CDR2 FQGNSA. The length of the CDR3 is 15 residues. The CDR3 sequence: CASSTDYQTYNEQFF.

CDR3 sequence: CASREQGPNEKLFF. The rearrangement joins TRBV12-3 or TRBV12-4 to TRBJ1-4; TCRdb proposes TRBD1, but this gene call is untestable without DNA. The CDR3 consists of 14 residues.

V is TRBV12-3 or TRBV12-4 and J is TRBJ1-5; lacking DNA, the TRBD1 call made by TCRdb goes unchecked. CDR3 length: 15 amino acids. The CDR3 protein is CASTATGAGNQPQHF.

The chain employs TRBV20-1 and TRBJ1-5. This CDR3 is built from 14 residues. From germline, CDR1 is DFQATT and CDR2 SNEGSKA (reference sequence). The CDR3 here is CSAVDLRSNQPQHF.

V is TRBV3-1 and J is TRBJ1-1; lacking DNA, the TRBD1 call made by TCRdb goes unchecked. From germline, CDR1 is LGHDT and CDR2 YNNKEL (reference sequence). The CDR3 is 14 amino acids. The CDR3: CASSRLQGDTEAFF.

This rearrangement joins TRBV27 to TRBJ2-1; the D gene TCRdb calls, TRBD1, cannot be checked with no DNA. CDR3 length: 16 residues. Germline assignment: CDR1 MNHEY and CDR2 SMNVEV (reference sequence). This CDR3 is CASSSPGGYSYNEQFF.